The sequence of this T cell receptor (beta chain) was determined in a study of T-cell reconstitution after alpha-beta-depleted transplantation in children. The V and J ends lost 7 bases and 6 bases respectively, with 15 bases between them. The CDR3 is made up of 13 amino acids. Germline CDR1 reads SQVTM; CDR2 reads ANQGSEA. Unique molecular identifiers were used to barcode this TCRbeta library. Via MiXCR, TCRdb re-called the PCR reads, giving one row per CDR3 protein. The sample lists hundreds of thousands of distinct CDR3 sequences, approximately 17% occurring once. The source is a human donor who donated a stem cell graft to a child with acute myeloid leukemia. The J gene is TRBJ1-4, the V gene TRBV29-1; D is possibly TRBD1 (5 bases). The sequencing here drew on PBMCs from the stem cell graft donor, taken from the stem cell graft. For the CDR3, the DNA is TGCAGCGCCGCGGAAGGAGGGGATGAAAAACTGTTTTTT. Its translation: CSAAEGGDEKLFF.